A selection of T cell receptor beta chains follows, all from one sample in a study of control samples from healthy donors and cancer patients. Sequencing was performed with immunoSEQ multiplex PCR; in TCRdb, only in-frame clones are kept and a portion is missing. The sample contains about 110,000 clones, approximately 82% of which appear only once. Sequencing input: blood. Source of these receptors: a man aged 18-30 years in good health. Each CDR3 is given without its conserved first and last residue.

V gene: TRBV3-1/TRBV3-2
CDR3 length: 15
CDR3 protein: ASSRASSGGRTDTQY

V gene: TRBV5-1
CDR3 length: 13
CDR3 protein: ASSQARSSTDTQY

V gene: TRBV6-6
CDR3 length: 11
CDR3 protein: ASSYIGGVKLF

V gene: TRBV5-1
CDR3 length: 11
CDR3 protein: ASSLVHRETQY

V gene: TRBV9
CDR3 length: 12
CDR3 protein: ASSVDPFTYGYT

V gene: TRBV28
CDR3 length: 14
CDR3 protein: ASSSDAGLSNQPQH

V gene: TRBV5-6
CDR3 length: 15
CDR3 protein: ASSLGLAAIRTDTQY

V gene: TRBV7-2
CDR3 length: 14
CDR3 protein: ASSPRDSLTDYGYT

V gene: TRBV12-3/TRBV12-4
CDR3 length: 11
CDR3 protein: ASSPNDWYGYT

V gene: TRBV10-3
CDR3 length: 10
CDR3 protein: AIRDSSYEQY

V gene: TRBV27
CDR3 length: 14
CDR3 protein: ASSRLWQGRDSPLH

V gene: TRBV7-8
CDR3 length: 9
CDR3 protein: ASSSLYEQY

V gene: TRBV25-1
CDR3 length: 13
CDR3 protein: ASRGIGTGGNTQY

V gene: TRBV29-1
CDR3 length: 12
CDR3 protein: SVLARGQAGEQY

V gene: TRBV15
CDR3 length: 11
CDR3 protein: ATSLGKTYEQY

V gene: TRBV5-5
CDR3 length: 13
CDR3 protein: ASNLGLAAQETQY

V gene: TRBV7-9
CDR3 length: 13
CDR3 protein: ASSRDRKSSYEQY

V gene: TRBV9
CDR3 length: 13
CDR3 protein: ASSPQTGMNTEAF

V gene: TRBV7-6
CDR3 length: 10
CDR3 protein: ASSPAGQGAF

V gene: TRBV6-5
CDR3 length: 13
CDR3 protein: ASTRGWTRNYGYT